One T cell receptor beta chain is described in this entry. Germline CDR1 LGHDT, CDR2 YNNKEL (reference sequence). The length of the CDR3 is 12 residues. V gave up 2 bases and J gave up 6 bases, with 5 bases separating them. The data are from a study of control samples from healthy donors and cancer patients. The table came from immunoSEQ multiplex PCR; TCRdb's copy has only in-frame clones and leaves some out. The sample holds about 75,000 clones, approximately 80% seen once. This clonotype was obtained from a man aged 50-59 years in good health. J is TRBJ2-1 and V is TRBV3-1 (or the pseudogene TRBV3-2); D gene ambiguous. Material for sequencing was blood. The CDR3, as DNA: TGTGCCAGCAGCCAATGGGGCAATGAGCAGTTCTTC. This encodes CASSQWGNEQFF.